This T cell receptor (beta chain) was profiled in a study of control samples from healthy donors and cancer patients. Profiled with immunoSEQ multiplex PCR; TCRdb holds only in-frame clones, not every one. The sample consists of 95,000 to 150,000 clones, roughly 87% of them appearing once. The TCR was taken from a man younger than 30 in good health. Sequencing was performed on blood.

CDR3 nucleotides: TGTGCCAGCAGCCAAGATCCGTACCCGCAGTATTTT. Its protein product is CASSQDPYPQYF. The J gene is TRBJ2-3, the V gene TRBV7-9; no definite D call. Germline values: CDR1 SEHNR, CDR2 FQNEAQ (reference sequence). V lost 5 bases and J lost 10, with 13 bases in between. CDR3 length equals 12 residues.